This T cell receptor (beta chain) appears in the sequencing data of a study of T cell responses to AZD1222 COVID-19 vaccine (dated by TCRdb to about 2021). Background for the entire study: A total of just over 230 trial participants underwent TCR sequencing, of whom 200 to 220 had received two doses of AZD1222 and some 25 had received two doses of the MenACWY control vaccine. Trial participants were enrolled into age subgroups of 18-55, 56-69 and 70-plus years, which contained around 140, 26 and 57 TCR-sequenced participants, respectively. Overall study outcomes, separate from this receptor: Conclusions about previously exposed vaccinees are limited, since just 5 to 7 AZD1222 recipients were seropositive for SARS-CoV-2 at baseline. In the small 56-69-year group, the increase in depth fell short of significance, most likely because of low power. The vaccine-associated CD4 TCRs covered the entire spike protein, and the dominant responses fell in regions 160-218 and 743-854. Reportedly, almost half of the unique spike-specific TCRs recognized epitopes lying outside the regions that are mutated in the B.1.351 and B.1.1.7 variants. Participants were mostly white British, with more females than males. The authors suggested clonal diversity may have been underestimated. Because no samples from the day 14 peak response were available, repertoires could be characterized only after the peak T cell response. After two AZD1222 doses, spike-specific TCR breadth and depth were significantly higher than at day 0 and than in MenACWY recipients.

The CDR3 regions of human TCRbeta chains were analyzed by immunosequencing. As for the authors' bioinformatics: Repertoire TCRs were matched against a reference library of SARS-CoV-2-specific TCRs generated with the MIRA antigen-specificity platform. Breadth was defined as the fraction of unique TCRs that were SARS-CoV-2-associated. Depth was defined as the fraction of total T cells that were SARS-CoV-2-associated. Using the MIRA data, each spike-specific TCR was mapped to the spike region that the TCR reacts to and placed in a CD4 or CD8 class. Log10-transformed breadth and depth values were compared by one-way ANOVA with Sidak's multiple comparisons tests. This is the immuneACCESS table as TCRdb keeps it, with only in-frame sequences that have V and J called. A part of the clones is gone; compared with another copy, unresolved V genes explain less than half, and the rest is unexplained. V, J and clone size reflect that table, while D and trimming were determined from the DNA. This sample has approximately 67,000 clones in its table, and roughly 80% of those were observed once. The ten largest clones represent roughly 6.5% of the sample.

Trimming takes 1 base off V and 4 bases off J; junction bases not matched to a gene: 10. The CDR3 goes from the cysteine to the phenylalanine over 17 residues. Only CDR3 DNA is held: 51 bases, read in frame from base 1. The germline V gene encodes CDR1 SEHNR and CDR2 FQNEAQ (reference sequence). The time point label for this specimen denotes: about 28 days (+/-7) after the second vaccine dose. AZD1222 recipients with second doses at about 4 weeks or about 12 weeks were pooled, because spike-specific TCR depth and breadth did not differ between schedules. Vaccinee samples came from UK trials COV001 and COV002, including a single-blind randomized controlled phase 2/3 trial of AZD1222 (ChAdOx1 nCoV-19) in healthy adults. For TCRbeta chain sequencing, PBMC samples from trial participants were taken at day 0 and at day 28 after the second dose. About this clone itself: Its antigen remains unidentified. Base qualities are not at hand, and no much larger clone is one base apart.

The TCR originated in an adult who received the AZD1222 COVID-19 vaccine. The rearrangement combines TRBV7-9 with TRBJ2-1, and 7 junctional nucleotides match TRBD2. The material was peripheral blood, obtained 28 days after the second AZD1222 dose. The base sequence is TGTGCCAGCAGCTTAGGGGCGGGAGCAAACCCATACAATGAGCAGTTCTTC. Translated, this is CASSLGAGANPYNEQFF.